The 2 T cell receptor beta chains given below trace back to one sample, sequenced in a study of T cell responses to AZD1222 COVID-19 vaccine. The repertoire was sequenced with immunoSEQ multiplex PCR; TCRdb's copy has only in-frame clones and lacks some. Here the sample spans roughly 98,000 clones, just over 90% being singletons. This sample comprised peripheral blood, obtained on day 0 of AZD1222 vaccination. These receptor sequences come from an adult in good health.

This chain uses TRBV6-4 with TRBJ2-1; 8 bases are a match to TRBD2. With V trimmed by 1 base and J by 6 bases, 5 bases remained unmatched. The CDR3 has 15 residues. CDR1 and CDR2 (germline): MRHNA, SNTAGT. CDR3: CASSDFAGGVNEQFF. DNA for the CDR3: TGTGCCAGCAGTGACTTTGCGGGAGGCGTCAATGAGCAGTTCTTC.

This clone was found once. This chain uses TRBV6-5 with TRBJ2-1; TRBD2 matches 8 bases. The CDR3 runs 15 residues. The germline V gene has CDR1 MNHEY and CDR2 SVGAGI. Trimming at V came to 3 bases and at J to 4 bases, leaving 5 bases not matched to a gene. This CDR3 reads CASSYGSGGYNEQFF. Written as DNA, the CDR3 is TGTGCCAGCAGTTATGGGAGCGGGGGATACAATGAGCAGTTCTTC.